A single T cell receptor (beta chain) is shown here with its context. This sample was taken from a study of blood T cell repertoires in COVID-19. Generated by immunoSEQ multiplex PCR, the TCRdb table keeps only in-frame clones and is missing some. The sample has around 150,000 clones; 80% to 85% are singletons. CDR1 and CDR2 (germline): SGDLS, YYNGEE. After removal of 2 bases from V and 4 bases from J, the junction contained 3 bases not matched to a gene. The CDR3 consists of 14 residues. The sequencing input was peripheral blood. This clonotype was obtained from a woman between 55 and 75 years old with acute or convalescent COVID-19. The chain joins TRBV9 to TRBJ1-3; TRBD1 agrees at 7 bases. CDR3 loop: CASSVGTVGNTIYF. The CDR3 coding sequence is TGTGCCAGCAGCGTGGGGACAGTCGGAAACACCATATATTTT.